This T cell receptor beta chain was sequenced during a study of T-cell reconstitution after alpha-beta-depleted transplantation in children. Notes on the study in general: Surviving recipient T cells and thymic progenitors accounted for the high day-60 TCRbeta diversity observed in some patients. Newly produced T cells mostly accounted for T-cell counts and diversity one year post-transplant.

This clonotype was seen only a few times. What it recognizes is unknown. Preparation of the TCRbeta library used unique molecular identifiers. MiXCR, run by TCRdb on the PCR reads, gives a single entry per CDR3 protein. The data contain 250,000 to 300,000 distinct CDR3 sequences, over 7% of them seen just once; the ten biggest clones take up approximately 9%. Germline loops: CDR1 SGHRS, CDR2 YFSETQ. There are 19 residues in the CDR3. After removal of 2 bases from V and 4 bases from J, the junction contained 14 bases not matched to a gene. The sequencing here drew on peripheral blood, taken 360 days after TCRalphabeta/CD19-depleted stem cell transplant. This TCR derives from a female patient between 2 and 15 years old who had a stem cell transplant for Fanconi anemia, so the T cells may come from the graft donor. The rearrangement links TRBV5-1 to TRBJ2-3; 12 bases match TRBD2. The CDR3 bases are TGCGCCAGCAGCTTACAGAGATCTAGCGGGAGGGATGGGGCAGATACGCAGTATTTT. Residues: CASSLQRSSGRDGADTQYF.